The next 10 T cell receptor beta chains were all read from a single sample in a study of cytomegalovirus exposure and HLA in healthy donors. The PCR was carried out with 60 Vbeta primers and 13 Jbeta primers. Profiling relied on immunoSEQ multiplex PCR, and the TCRdb table lists in-frame clones only, not all of them. The profile shows 95,000 to 150,000 clones, 80% of them singletons. The sample was PBMCs. The receptors were gathered from a man aged 45 to 65 in good health and CMV-seronegative.

This clone was seen only once. The gene calls are TRBV7-2 and TRBJ1-2; no clear D gene. CDR3 length equals 14 residues. The germline V gene has CDR1 SGHTA and CDR2 FQGNSA. The V end lost 0 bases, the J end lost 4 bases, and 9 bases lay between the germline ends. The CDR3 DNA follows: TGTGCCAGCAGCTTAGCCCCCTCGGGCTATGGCTACACCTTC. The encoded protein is CASSLAPSGYGYTF.

CDR3 bases: TGTGCCAGCAGCCTCAACACCGGGGAGCTGTTTTTT. Translation gives CASSLNTGELFF. The chain employs TRBV7-7 and TRBJ2-2; D gene ambiguous. The germline V and J ends were trimmed by 5 bases and 2 bases, with 3 bases remaining between them. The CDR3 consists of 12 residues. Germline CDR1 is SSHAT and CDR2 is FNYEAQ (reference sequence).

The CDR3 is CASSLVSGKAFF. Written as DNA, the CDR3 is TGTGCCAGCAGCTTGGTTTCGGGGAAGGCTTTCTTT. This chain connects TRBV7-2 to TRBJ1-1; D is unresolved. There are 12 residues in the CDR3. The V end lost 3 bases, the J end lost 11 bases, and 13 bases lay between the germline ends. CDR1 SGHTA and CDR2 FQGNSA come from the germline V gene.

J is TRBJ1-1 and V is TRBV19, with D hard to call. Germline CDR1 is LNHDA and CDR2 is SQIVND (reference sequence). CDR3 size: 14 residues. Trimming left V 3 bases short and J 0 bases short, with 8 bases between. CDR3 amino acids: CASSIVGVNTEAFF. The CDR3 bases are TGTGCCAGTAGTATTGTGGGAGTGAACACTGAAGCTTTCTTT.

The rearrangement links TRBV7-3 to TRBJ2-3; 7 bases are a match to TRBD2. The CDR3 has 13 amino acids. Unmatched junction bases numbered 4, after V lost 5 bases and J lost 5 bases. CDR1 is SGHTA, CDR2 FQGTGA, per germline. The CDR3 nucleotides read TGTGCCAGCAGCCCAACTAGCGTAGATACGCAGTATTTT. Its protein product is CASSPTSVDTQYF.

The chain combines TRBV14 with TRBJ2-2; D remains ambiguous. The V end was cut by 3 bases, the J end by 7 bases, with 3 bases between. Per the germline V gene, CDR1 is SGHDN and CDR2 is FVKESK. The CDR3 loop spans 11 amino acids. CDR3 sequence: CASSHHGELFF. The CDR3 DNA follows: TGTGCCAGCAGCCACCACGGGGAGCTGTTTTTT.

The chain has TRBV5-1 and TRBJ2-1, with D possibly TRBD2 on 5 matching bases. The CDR3 is 15 amino acids. Germline V lookup: CDR1 SGHRS, CDR2 YFSETQ. The germline V and J ends were trimmed by 1 base and 0 bases, with 8 bases remaining between them. CDR3 in DNA: TGCGCCAGCAGCTTGCAGCGGAGCTCCTACAATGAGCAGTTCTTC. Protein product: CASSLQRSSYNEQFF.

The chain is built from TRBV4-1 and TRBJ2-7, with 11 bases matching TRBD2. The CDR3 extends over 16 amino acids. The ends lost 5 bases at V and 1 base at J; junction bases unmatched: 7. The germline CDR1 and CDR2 sequences are MGHRA and YSYEKL. For the CDR3, the DNA is TGCGCCAGCAGCTCAACCGGGACTAGCGGTTCCTACGAGCAGTACTTC. Protein sequence: CASSSTGTSGSYEQYF.

This chain joins TRBV30 and TRBJ1-4; D not certain. This CDR3 comprises 13 residues. From germline, CDR1 is GTSNPN and CDR2 SVGIG (reference sequence). Trimming shortened V by 1 base and J by 8 bases, and 11 bases separated the two germline ends. This chain's CDR3 is CAWSARGFEKLFF. The CDR3 DNA reads as TGTGCCTGGAGTGCCAGAGGGTTCGAAAAACTGTTTTTT.

This clone came up once. This rearrangement joins TRBV6-4 to TRBJ2-3; D gene ambiguous. Germline V gene sequence: CDR1 MRHNA, CDR2 SNTAGT. CDR3 length: 13 residues. V lost 5 bases and J lost 7, with 13 bases in between. The chain's CDR3 is CASSSEDGHTQYF. The DNA for the CDR3 is TGTGCCAGCAGTTCCGAGGATGGTCATACGCAGTATTTT.